Listed below are T cell receptor beta chains from one sample, sequenced in a study of cytomegalovirus exposure and HLA in healthy donors. Here immunoSEQ multiplex PCR was the method, and the copy in TCRdb shows in-frame clones only, minus some. The data hold about 120,000 clones, with around 82% observed a single time. Sequencing was performed on PBMCs. The receptors shown here come from a female donor in good health and CMV-seronegative. CDR3s include the opening cysteine and the closing phenylalanine or tryptophan. D genes are given only for firm matches. Clone size is stated in some rows and not others, as once, few, many or a class when expanded.

v_call	j_call	d_call	clone_size	cdr3_nt	cdr3_aa
TRBV21-1	TRBJ1-1	-	-	TGTGCCAGCAGCAGAGCAATCTTACTGTACCGTTGGTTGAACACTGAAGCTTTCTTT	CASSRAILLYRWLNTEAFF
TRBV2	TRBJ1-2	-	-	TGTGCCAGCAGTGAAGACCGGAGAGGCTACACCTTC	CASSEDRRGYTF
TRBV5-5	TRBJ2-2	TRBD1	-	TGTGCCAGCAGCGCTCCCCGGGACAGGAACACCGGGGAGCTGTTTTTT	CASSAPRDRNTGELFF
TRBV7-9	TRBJ2-5	TRBD2	-	TGTTCCAGCAGCTTAGCAGCGGGGGGCCATGAGACCCAGTACTTC	CSSSLAAGGHETQYF
TRBV30	TRBJ2-2	-	few	TGTGCCTGGAGCCCAGACAGCAACACCGGGGAGCTGTTTTTT	CAWSPDSNTGELFF
TRBV6-1	TRBJ2-7	TRBD1	-	TGTGCCAGCAGTCCAGTGACAGGGAGCTCCTACGAGCAGTACTTC	CASSPVTGSSYEQYF
TRBV5-8	TRBJ2-1	-	-	TGTGCCAGCAGCCTTTTCGCCCCTCCGCCCGGCAATGAGCAGTTCTTC	CASSLFAPPPGNEQFF
TRBV18	TRBJ1-3	-	-	TGTGCCAGCTCGCGCGGACAGTCCGACTCTGGAAACACCATATATTTT	CASSRGQSDSGNTIYF
TRBV20-1	TRBJ2-1	-	-	TGCACCGGGGGAAGGGGACAGGAGCAGTTCTTC	CTGGRGQEQFF
TRBV25-1	TRBJ1-2	-	-	TGTGCCAGCTCTCCGGGGTTTACGGGGTATGGCTACACCTTC	CASSPGFTGYGYTF
TRBV6-1	TRBJ2-7	TRBD1	-	TGTGCCAGCGATACCCGGGACAGAGTCTCCTACGAGCAGTACTTC	CASDTRDRVSYEQYF
TRBV6-1	TRBJ1-5	-	-	TGTGCCAGCGGATCTGGGGAAAGGGGCGGTCAGCCCCAGCATTTT	CASGSGERGGQPQHF
TRBV5-1	TRBJ2-5	-	-	TGCGCCAGCAGCTTGGTTGGACTAACCCAAGAGACCCAGTACTTC	CASSLVGLTQETQYF
TRBV19	TRBJ2-2	-	-	TGTGCCAGTAGTTACCCGGCCGGGGAGCTGTTTTTT	CASSYPAGELFF
TRBV18	TRBJ2-7	-	once	TGTGCCAGCTGCGAGCTACGGGGGGCGGAGCAGTACTTC	CASCELRGAEQYF
TRBV6-4	TRBJ2-1	TRBD2	-	TGTGCCAGCAACTCCGGGACTAGTTACAATGAGCAGTTCTTC	CASNSGTSYNEQFF
TRBV13	TRBJ1-1	-	-	TGTGCCAGCAGCCCCGGGGCGGGCGGGATGAACACTGAAGCTTTCTTT	CASSPGAGGMNTEAFF
TRBV5-1	TRBJ2-5	TRBD2	once	TGCGCCAGCAGCTCCCTGGGGGCTAGCGGGCTGCAAGAGACCCAGTACTTC	CASSSLGASGLQETQYF
TRBV13	TRBJ2-4	TRBD1	few	TGTGCCAGCAGCCCAAGGGACAGGGGGCCAGCAAACATTCAGTACTTC	CASSPRDRGPANIQYF
TRBV14	TRBJ1-4	-	-	TGTGCCAGCAGCCCCACCGGGGGAGGTTATGCTACTAATGAAAAACTGTTTTTT	CASSPTGGGYATNEKLFF
TRBV7-6	TRBJ1-5	-	few	TGTGCCAGCAGCTTTTTCGCAGGGTGGTGGCAACAGCCCCAGCATTTT	CASSFFAGWWQQPQHF
TRBV6-6	TRBJ1-1	-	few	TGTGCCAGCAGCCCTCCCGGGATCACTGAAGCTTTCTTT	CASSPPGITEAFF
TRBV6-6	TRBJ2-3	TRBD2	-	TGTGCCAGCAGTTTAGCGGGAGTTTACACAGATACGCAGTATTTT	CASSLAGVYTDTQYF
TRBV12-1	TRBJ1-1	-	-	TGTGCCAGCAGCTTTGCCCCCCAGGTGCGGGGGAACACTGAAGCTTTCTTT	CASSFAPQVRGNTEAFF
TRBV27	TRBJ2-5	-	-	TGTGCCAGCAGTGGCAGGGGTTGGGAGACCCAGTACTTC	CASSGRGWETQYF
TRBV6-1	TRBJ1-5	-	few	TGTGCCAGCAGTGTACAGTACAATCAGCCCCAGCATTTT	CASSVQYNQPQHF
TRBV5-6	TRBJ1-4	TRBD1	-	TGTGCCAGCAGCACCGGGACAGGGGGCTTCCTGGGCCCTAATGAAAAACTGTTTTTT	CASSTGTGGFLGPNEKLFF
TRBV9	TRBJ2-3	-	-	TGTGCCAGCAGCGTAGACAGAGATACGCAGTATTTT	CASSVDRDTQYF
TRBV27	TRBJ2-7	TRBD2	-	TGTGCCAGCAGTCCTAGCGGGGCCGTCTCCTACGAGCAGTACTTC	CASSPSGAVSYEQYF
TRBV5-1	TRBJ2-1	TRBD2	-	TGCGCCAGCAGCTTAAGCGGGGCCTACAATGAGCAGTTCTTC	CASSLSGAYNEQFF
TRBV5-1	TRBJ1-2	-	-	TGCGCCAGCAGCTTGGGAGGGCAAGGGAACTATGGCTACACCTTC	CASSLGGQGNYGYTF
TRBV2	TRBJ2-2	TRBD1	once	TGTGCCAGCAGTCCCCGACAGGGCGCCGGGGAGCTGTTTTTT	CASSPRQGAGELFF
TRBV6-7	TRBJ2-7	TRBD2	-	TGTGCCAGCAGTTACTCGGTTGCTAGCGGGACCTACGAGCAGTACTTC	CASSYSVASGTYEQYF
TRBV6-5	TRBJ1-2	-	-	TGTGCCAGCAGTGGGGCAGGGTGGGCTCTCAGGGGCTACACCTTC	CASSGAGWALRGYTF
TRBV5-6	TRBJ1-1	TRBD1	few	TGTGCCAGCAGACCGTCCAGGGGGCTTACGGACACTGAAGCTTTCTTT	CASRPSRGLTDTEAFF
TRBV30	TRBJ1-5	TRBD1	-	TGTGCCTGGAGCCACAGGGGTCGACAGCCCCAGCATTTT	CAWSHRGRQPQHF
TRBV5-4	TRBJ1-3	-	few	TGTGCCAGCAGCTTGTCGCCAGGTTGGTTCCCTGGAAACACCATATATTTT	CASSLSPGWFPGNTIYF
TRBV10-3	TRBJ2-5	-	-	TGTGCCATCAGTGGGGCGTTCCAAGAGACCCAGTACTTC	CAISGAFQETQYF
TRBV15	TRBJ2-1	TRBD2	-	TGTGCCACCAGCAGAGACTCTCTCCTAGCGGGAGGGTCCAATGAGCAGTTCTTC	CATSRDSLLAGGSNEQFF
TRBV5-8	TRBJ2-7	-	-	TGTGCCAGCAGCTGGGGATGGGGGGGCAGCTCCTACGAGCAGTACTTC	CASSWGWGGSSYEQYF
TRBV27	TRBJ1-2	-	-	TGTGCCAGCAGACAGGATTATAGGGGTGGCTACACCTTC	CASRQDYRGGYTF
TRBV6-4	TRBJ2-1	TRBD2	-	TGTGCCAGCAGCCAAGCCTCTAGCGGGAGCCGGTCTGAGCAGTTCTTC	CASSQASSGSRSEQFF
TRBV7-2	TRBJ2-7	TRBD2	-	TGTGCCAGCAGCTTAACCGGGACTAGCGGTAACGAGCAGTACTTC	CASSLTGTSGNEQYF
TRBV19	TRBJ2-5	TRBD2	-	TGTGCCAGTAGTATGGGACTAGCGGGGGTTAAGACCCAGTACTTC	CASSMGLAGVKTQYF
TRBV29-1	TRBJ2-1	-	-	TGCAGCGTTGAGGGACTTAACTACAATGAGCAGTTCTTC	CSVEGLNYNEQFF
TRBV6-5	TRBJ1-1	-	-	TGTGCCAGCAGAGACTACACAGGGAGGGACACTGAAGCTTTCTTT	CASRDYTGRDTEAFF
TRBV15	TRBJ1-6	-	-	TGTGCCACCAGCAGAGACTCAGGAAATTCACCCCTCCACTTT	CATSRDSGNSPLHF
TRBV27	TRBJ1-5	-	-	TGTGCCAGCAGTTTAACGAGGCCGCCGCAGAATCAGCCCCAGCATTTT	CASSLTRPPQNQPQHF
TRBV15	TRBJ2-7	-	few	TGTGCCACCAGCAGAACCAAAGGAGGTGGAAGCGAGCAGTACTTC	CATSRTKGGGSEQYF
TRBV19	TRBJ1-1	TRBD1	-	TGTGCCAGTAGACTCCTGACAGGGACTGAAGCTTTCTTT	CASRLLTGTEAFF
TRBV2	TRBJ2-1	TRBD2	-	TGTGCCAGCATTAGGCTAGCGGGAAGTTACAATGAGCAGTTCTTC	CASIRLAGSYNEQFF